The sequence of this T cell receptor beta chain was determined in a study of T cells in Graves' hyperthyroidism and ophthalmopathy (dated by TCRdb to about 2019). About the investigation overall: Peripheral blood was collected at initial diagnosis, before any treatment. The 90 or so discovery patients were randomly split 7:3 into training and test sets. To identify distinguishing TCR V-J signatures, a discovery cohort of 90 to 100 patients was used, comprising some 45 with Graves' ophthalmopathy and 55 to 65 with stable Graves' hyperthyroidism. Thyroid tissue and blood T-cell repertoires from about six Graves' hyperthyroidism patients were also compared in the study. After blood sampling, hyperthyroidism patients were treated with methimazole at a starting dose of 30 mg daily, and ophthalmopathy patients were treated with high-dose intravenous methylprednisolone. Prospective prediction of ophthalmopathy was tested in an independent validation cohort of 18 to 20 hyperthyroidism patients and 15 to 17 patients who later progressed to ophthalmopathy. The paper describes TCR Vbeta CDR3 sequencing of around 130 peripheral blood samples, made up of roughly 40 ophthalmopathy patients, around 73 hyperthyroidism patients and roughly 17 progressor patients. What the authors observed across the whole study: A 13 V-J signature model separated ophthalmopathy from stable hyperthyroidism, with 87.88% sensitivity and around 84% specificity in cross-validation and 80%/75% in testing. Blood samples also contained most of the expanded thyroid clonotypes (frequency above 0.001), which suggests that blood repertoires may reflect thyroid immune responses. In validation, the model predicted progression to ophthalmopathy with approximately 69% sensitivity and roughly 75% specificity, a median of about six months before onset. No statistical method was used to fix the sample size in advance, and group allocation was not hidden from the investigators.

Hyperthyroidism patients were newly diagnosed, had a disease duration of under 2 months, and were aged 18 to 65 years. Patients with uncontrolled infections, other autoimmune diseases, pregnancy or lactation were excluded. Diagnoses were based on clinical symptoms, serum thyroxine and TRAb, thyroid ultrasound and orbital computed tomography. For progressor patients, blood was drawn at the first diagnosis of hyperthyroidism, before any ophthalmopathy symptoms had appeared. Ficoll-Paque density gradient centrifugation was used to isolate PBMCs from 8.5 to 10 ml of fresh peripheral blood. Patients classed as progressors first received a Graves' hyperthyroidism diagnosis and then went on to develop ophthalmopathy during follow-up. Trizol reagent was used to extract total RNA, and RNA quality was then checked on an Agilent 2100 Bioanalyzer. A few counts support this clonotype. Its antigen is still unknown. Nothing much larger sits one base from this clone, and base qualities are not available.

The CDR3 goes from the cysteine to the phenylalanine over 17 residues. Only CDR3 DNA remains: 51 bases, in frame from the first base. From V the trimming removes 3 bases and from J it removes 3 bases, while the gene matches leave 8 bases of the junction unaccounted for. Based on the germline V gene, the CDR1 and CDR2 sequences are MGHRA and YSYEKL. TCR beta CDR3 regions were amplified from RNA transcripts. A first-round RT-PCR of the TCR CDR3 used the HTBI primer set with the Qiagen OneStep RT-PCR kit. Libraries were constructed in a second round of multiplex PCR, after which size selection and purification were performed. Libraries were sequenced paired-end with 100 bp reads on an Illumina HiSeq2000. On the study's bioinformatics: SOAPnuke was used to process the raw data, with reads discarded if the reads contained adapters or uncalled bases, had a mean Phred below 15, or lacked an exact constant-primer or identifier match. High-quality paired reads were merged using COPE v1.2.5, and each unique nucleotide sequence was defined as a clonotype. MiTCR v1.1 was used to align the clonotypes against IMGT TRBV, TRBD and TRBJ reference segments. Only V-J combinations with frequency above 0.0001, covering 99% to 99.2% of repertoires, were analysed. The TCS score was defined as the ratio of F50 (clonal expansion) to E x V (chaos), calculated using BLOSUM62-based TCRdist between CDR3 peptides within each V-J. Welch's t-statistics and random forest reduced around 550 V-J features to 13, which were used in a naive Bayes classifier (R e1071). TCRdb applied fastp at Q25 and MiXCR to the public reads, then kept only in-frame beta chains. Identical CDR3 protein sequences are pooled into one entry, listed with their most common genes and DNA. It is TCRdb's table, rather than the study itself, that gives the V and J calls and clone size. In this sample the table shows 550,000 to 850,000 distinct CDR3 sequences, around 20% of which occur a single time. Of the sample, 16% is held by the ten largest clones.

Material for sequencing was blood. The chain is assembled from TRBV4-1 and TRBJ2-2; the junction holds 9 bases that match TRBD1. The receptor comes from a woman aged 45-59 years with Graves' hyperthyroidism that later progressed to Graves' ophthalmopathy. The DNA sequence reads TGCGCCAGCAGCCAGGAGACCGGGACAGGGCACACCGGGGAGCTGTTTTTT. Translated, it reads CASSQETGTGHTGELFF.